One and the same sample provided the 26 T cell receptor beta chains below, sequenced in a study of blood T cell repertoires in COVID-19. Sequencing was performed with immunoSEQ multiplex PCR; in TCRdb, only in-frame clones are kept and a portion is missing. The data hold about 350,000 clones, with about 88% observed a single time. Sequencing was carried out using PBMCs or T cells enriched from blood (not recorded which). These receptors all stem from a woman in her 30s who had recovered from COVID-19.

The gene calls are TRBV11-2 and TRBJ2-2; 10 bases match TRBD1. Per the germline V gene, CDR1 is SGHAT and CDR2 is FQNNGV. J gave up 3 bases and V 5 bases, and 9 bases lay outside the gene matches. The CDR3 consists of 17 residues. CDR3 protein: CASSVRTGGRDTGELFF. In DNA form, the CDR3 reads TGTGCCAGCAGCGTAAGGACAGGGGGTAGGGACACCGGGGAGCTGTTTTTT.

The CDR3 loop reads CASSTRQGKAFF. CDR3 in DNA: TGTGCCAGTAGTACCCGACAGGGGAAGGCTTTCTTT. This rearrangement joins TRBV19 to TRBJ1-1; 8 bases map to TRBD1. Germline V gene data show CDR1 as LNHDA and CDR2 as SQIVND (reference sequence). This CDR3 has 12 residues. V was clipped by 4 bases and J by 11 bases; unmatched bases: 6.

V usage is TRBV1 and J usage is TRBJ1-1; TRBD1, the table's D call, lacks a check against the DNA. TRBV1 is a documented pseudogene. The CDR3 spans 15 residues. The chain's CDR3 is CTSRQGPFCGTEAFF. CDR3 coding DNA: TGCACCAGCAGACAGGGACCGTTTTGCGGAACTGAAGCTTTCTTT.

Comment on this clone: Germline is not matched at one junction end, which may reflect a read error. The CDR3 spells CSVATGPF. The CDR3 DNA reads as TGCAGCGTGGCCACAGGGCCCTTC. The rearrangement joins TRBV29-1 to TRBJ1-2; D perhaps matches TRBD1 (6 bases). The germline V gene encodes CDR1 SQVTM and CDR2 ANQGSEA. CDR3 length: 8 residues.

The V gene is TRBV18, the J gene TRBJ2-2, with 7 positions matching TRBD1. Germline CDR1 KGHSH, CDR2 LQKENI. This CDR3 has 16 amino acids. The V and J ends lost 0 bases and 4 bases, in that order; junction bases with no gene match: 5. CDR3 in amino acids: CASSPPRGRPTGELFF. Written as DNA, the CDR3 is TGTGCCAGCTCACCACCAAGGGGGCGCCCCACCGGGGAGCTGTTTTTT. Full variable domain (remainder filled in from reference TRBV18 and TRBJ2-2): NAGVMQNPRHLVRRRGQEARLRCSPMKGHSHVYWYRQLPEEGLKFMVYLQKENIIDESGMPKERFSAEFPKEGPSILRIQQVVRGDSAAYFCASSPPRGRPTGELFFGEGSRLTVL.

The CDR3 DNA is TGTGCCAGCAGAATCCGGGGGGCTCACGAGCAGTACTTC. It yields the protein CASRIRGAHEQYF. The rearrangement uses TRBV2 and TRBJ2-7, with a weak D call TRBD2 (7 bases). The CDR3 is 13 residues long. Germline CDR1 is SNHLY and CDR2 is FYNNEI. V was shortened by 6 bases and J by 5 bases, with 14 bases between the two germline ends.

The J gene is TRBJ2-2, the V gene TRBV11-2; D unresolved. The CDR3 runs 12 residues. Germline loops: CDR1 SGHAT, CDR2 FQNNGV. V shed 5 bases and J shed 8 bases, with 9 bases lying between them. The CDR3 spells CASSHQAGELFF. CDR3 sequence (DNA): TGTGCCAGCAGCCATCAGGCTGGGGAGCTGTTTTTT.

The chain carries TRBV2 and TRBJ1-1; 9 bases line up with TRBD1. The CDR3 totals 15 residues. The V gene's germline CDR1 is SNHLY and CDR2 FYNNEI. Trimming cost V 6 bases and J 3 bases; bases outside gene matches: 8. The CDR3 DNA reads TGTGCCAGCAGGGGGCCGGACAGGGGATACACTGAAGCTTTCTTT. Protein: CASRGPDRGYTEAFF.

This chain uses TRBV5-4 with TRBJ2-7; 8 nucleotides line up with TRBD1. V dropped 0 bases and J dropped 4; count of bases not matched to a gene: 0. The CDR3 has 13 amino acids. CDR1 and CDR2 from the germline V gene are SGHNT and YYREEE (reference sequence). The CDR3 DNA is TGTGCCAGCAGCTTGGACAGGGGGTACGAGCAGTACTTC. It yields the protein CASSLDRGYEQYF. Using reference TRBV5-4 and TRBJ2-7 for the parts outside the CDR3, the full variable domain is ETGVTQSPTHLIKTRGQQVTLRCSSQSGHNTVSWYQQALGQGPQFIFQYYREEENGRGNFPPRFSGLQFPNYSSELNVNALELDDSALYLCASSLDRGYEQYFGPGTRLTVT.

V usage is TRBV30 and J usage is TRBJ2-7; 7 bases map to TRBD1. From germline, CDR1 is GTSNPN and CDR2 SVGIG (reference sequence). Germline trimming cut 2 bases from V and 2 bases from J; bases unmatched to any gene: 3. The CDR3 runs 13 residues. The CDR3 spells CAWSSGTAYEQYF. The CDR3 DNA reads TGTGCCTGGAGTTCCGGGACAGCCTACGAGCAGTACTTC.

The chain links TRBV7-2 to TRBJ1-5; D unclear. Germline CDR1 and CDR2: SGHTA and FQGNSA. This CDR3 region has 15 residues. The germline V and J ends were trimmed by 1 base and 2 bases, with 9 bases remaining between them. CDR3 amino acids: CASSLGAPGNQPQHF. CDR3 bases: TGTGCCAGCAGCTTAGGAGCGCCTGGCAATCAGCCCCAGCATTTT.

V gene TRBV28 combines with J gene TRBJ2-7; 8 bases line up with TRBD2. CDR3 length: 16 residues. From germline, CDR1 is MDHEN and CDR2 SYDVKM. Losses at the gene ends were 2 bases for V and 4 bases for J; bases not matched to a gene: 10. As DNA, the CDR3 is TGTGCCAGCAGTTTAAGCAGAACGGCGGGGGGATACGAGCAGTACTTC. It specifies CASSLSRTAGGYEQYF.

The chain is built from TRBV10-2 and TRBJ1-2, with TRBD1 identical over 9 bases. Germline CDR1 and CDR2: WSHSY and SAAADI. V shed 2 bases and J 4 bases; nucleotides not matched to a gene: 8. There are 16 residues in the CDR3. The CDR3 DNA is TGCGCCAGCAGTGAGACTGAGGGACAGGGTAGCTATGGCTACACCTTC. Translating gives CASSETEGQGSYGYTF.

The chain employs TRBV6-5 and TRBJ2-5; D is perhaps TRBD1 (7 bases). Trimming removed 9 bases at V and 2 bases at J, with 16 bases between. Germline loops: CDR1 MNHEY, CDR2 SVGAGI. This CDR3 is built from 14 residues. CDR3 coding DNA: TGTGCCAGTAGACAGGGACGGGAGCAAGAGACCCAGTACTTC. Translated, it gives CASRQGREQETQYF.

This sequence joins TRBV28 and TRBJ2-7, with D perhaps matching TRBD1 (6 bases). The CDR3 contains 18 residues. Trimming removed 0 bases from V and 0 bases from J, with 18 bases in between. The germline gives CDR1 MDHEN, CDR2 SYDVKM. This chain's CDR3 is CASSLWGRGSLNSYEQYF. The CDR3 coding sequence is TGTGCCAGCAGTTTATGGGGCAGGGGTTCCTTAAACTCCTACGAGCAGTACTTC.

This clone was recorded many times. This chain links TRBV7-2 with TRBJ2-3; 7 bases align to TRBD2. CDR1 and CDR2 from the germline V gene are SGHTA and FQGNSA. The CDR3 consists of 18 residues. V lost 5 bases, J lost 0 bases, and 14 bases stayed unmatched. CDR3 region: CASSPRGGGSTSTDTQYF. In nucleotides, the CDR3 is TGTGCCAGCAGCCCTCGGGGTGGCGGGAGCACTAGCACAGATACGCAGTATTTT.

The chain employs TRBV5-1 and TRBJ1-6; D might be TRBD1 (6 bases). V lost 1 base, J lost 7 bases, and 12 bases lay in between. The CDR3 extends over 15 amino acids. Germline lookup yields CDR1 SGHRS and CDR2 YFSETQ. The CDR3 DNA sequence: TGCGCCAGCAGCTTGACTAGGGGACAAAATTCACCCCTCCACTTT. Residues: CASSLTRGQNSPLHF. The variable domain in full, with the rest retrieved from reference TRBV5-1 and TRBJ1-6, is KAGVTQTPRYLIKTRGQQVTLSCSPISGHRSVSWYQQTPGQGLQFLFEYFSETQRNKGNFPGRFSGRQFSNSRSEMNVSTLELGDSALYLCASSLTRGQNSPLHFGNGTRLTVT.

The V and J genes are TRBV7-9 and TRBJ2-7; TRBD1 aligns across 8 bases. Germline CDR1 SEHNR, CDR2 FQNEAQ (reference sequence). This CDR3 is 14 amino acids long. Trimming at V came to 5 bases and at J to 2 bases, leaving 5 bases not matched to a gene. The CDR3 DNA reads TGTGCCAGCAGCCCGGACAGGGCCCCCTACGAGCAGTACTTC. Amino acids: CASSPDRAPYEQYF. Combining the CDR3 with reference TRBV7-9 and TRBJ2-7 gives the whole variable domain DTGVSQNPRHKITKRGQNVTFRCDPISEHNRLYWYRQTLGQGPEFLTYFQNEAQLEKSRLLSDRFSAERPKGSFSTLEIQRTEQGDSAMYLCASSPDRAPYEQYFGPGTRLTVT.

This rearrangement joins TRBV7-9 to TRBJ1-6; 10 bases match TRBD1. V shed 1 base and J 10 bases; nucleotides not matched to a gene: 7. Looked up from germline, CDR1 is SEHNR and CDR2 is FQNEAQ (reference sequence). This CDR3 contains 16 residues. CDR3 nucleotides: TGTGCCAGCAGCTTAGTAGGGACAGGGGAAGGATCACCCCTCCACTTT. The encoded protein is CASSLVGTGEGSPLHF.

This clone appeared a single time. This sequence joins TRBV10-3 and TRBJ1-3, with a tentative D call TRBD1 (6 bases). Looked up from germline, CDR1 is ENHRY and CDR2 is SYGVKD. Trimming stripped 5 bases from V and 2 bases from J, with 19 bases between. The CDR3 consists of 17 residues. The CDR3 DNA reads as TGTGCCATCAGTAGGATGACAGGAGGTGCTACTGGAAACACCATATATTTT. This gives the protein CAISRMTGGATGNTIYF.

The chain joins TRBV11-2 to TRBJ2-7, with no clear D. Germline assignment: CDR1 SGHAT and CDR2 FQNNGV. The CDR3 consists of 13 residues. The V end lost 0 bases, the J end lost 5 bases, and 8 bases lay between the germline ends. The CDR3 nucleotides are TGTGCCAGCAGCTTAGATCCCTCGGACGAGCAGTACTTC. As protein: CASSLDPSDEQYF.

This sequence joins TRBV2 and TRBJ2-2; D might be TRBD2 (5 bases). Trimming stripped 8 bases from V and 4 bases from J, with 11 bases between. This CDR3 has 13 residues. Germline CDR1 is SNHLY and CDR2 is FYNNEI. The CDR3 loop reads CASGELSTGELFF. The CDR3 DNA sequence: TGTGCCAGCGGGGAGTTGAGCACCGGGGAGCTGTTTTTT.

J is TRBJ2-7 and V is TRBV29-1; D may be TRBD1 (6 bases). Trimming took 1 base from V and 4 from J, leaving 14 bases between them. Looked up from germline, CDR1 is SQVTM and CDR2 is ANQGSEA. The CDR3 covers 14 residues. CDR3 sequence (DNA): TGCAGCGTTGAAGCGCGGCAGGGGCAGTACGAGCAGTACTTC. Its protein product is CSVEARQGQYEQYF.

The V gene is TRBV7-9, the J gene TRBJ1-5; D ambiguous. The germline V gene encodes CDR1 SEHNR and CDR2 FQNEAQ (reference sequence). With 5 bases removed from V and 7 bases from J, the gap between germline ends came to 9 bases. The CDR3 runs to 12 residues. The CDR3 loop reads CASSGENQPQHF. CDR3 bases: TGTGCCAGCAGCGGAGAGAACCAGCCCCAGCATTTT.

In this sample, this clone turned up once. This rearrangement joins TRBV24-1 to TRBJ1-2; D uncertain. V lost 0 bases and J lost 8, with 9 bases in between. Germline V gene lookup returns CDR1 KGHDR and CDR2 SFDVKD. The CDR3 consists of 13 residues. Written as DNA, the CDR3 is TGTGCCACCAGTGATTTGGGACTCGCGGGCTACACCTTC. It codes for CATSDLGLAGYTF.

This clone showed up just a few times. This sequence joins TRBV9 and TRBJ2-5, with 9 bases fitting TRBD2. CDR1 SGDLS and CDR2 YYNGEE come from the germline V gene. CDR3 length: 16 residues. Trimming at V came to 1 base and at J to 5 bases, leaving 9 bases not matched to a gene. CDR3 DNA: TGTGCCAGCAGCGTATCCGCGGGGGGGCTTGGTGAGACCCAGTACTTC. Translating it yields CASSVSAGGLGETQYF.